This T cell receptor beta chain was found in a study of blood T cell repertoires in COVID-19. Study-wide context: Spain, Italy and the United States supplied samples that represented acute and convalescent COVID-19.

Germline V gives CDR1 SNHLY, CDR2 FYNNEI. The length of the CDR3 is 13 residues. With 8 bases removed from V and 4 bases from J, the gap between germline ends came to 14 bases. Participants, about 18 to 100 years old, spanned fewer than 25 US areas. Method: immunoSEQ multiplex PCR; TCRdb's copy keeps in-frame clones and lacks some. In the table there are about 200,000 clones, 80% to 90% of which are singletons. The chain links TRBV2 to TRBJ1-2; a weak D match, TRBD1 (6 bases). The clonotype originates from a woman aged 40 to 55 with acute COVID-19. The sequenced material came from PBMCs or T cells enriched from blood (not recorded which). DNA for the CDR3: TGTGCCAGCTTCCGGGACAAGGGCTATGGCTACACCTTC. It translates to CASFRDKGYGYTF.